Sequencing of this TCR beta chain was carried out in a study of regulatory T cells in long-lasting Graves disease (dated by TCRdb to the early 2020s). Turning to the overall study: Antithyroid drugs had been taken for less than 3 months by newly diagnosed Graves' disease patients. The study was registered as a clinical trial and conducted in China. Patients with persistent Graves' disease were compared with patients with newly diagnosed Graves' disease using TCR sequencing and RNA sequencing of peripheral blood. A total of around 35 samples were covered by TCR sequencing, comprising around 13 persistent and around 20 newly diagnosed Graves' disease patients. Overall study results and their limits: Only the TCR beta chain was sequenced and analyzed. Persistent disease showed preferential use of TRBV28, TRBJ1-2 and TRBJ2-5, whereas newly diagnosed disease favored TRBV20-1 and TRBJ2-1. Patients with persistent disease shared more public clonotypes (about 2,900) than newly diagnosed patients did (roughly 970). Persistent Graves' disease patients showed lower TCR Shannon entropy and fewer highly expanded clones than newly diagnosed patients, suggesting clonal expansion. The study examined only peripheral blood because the primary lesion, thyroid tissue, could not be accessed. The authors acknowledged the small sample size as a limitation that may reduce accuracy.

Library creation used multiplex PCR. The run used an Illumina HiSeq 4000. CDR3 regions were amplified by Arm-PCR with iRepertoire HTBI primers to construct TCR beta libraries. Before sequencing, the PCR products underwent gel purification. In the original analysis: Across samples, around 58 TRBV and 13 to 15 TRBJ segments were identified and used for gene usage analysis of CDR3 amino acid clonotypes. COPE and FqMerger were used to merge the filtered high-quality paired reads into contigs. Contigs were aligned with BLAST to IMGT TRBV, TRBD and TRBJ reference genes, and CDR3 was defined per IMGT. Any clonotype with a frequency above 0.1% was counted as a highly expanded clone. Shannon entropy served as the measure of repertoire diversity, while the Gini coefficient captured V-J evenness. Public clonotypes were defined as clonotypes shared by more than one individual. TCRdb reanalyzed the raw reads on its own, using fastp at Q25 for trimming and MiXCR for clone calling, and kept in-frame beta chains. Identical CDR3 proteins give one entry, which carries the most common genes and DNA. The V and J calls come from TCRdb's annotation, not from the publication. This sample lists 530,000 or so distinct CDR3 sequences; about 16% were detected once. The top ten clonotypes cover around 13% of the sample.

Per the publication, the time point label means: newly diagnosed GD, antithyroid drugs for less than 3 months. For both TCR sequencing and RNA sequencing, RNA was extracted from PBMCs in TRIzol. Graves' disease was diagnosed according to American Thyroid Association guidelines. Patients for the study were recruited at an endocrinology department in Xi'an, China. From each patient, 8 to 10 milliliters of peripheral blood was collected into an EDTA anticoagulant tube. Ficoll Paque Plus density gradient separation was used to isolate PBMCs, and no further T cell sorting was performed. RNA quality was checked with an Agilent 2100 Bioanalyzer and agarose gel, and concentration with a NanoDrop 2000. The sample holds many counts of this clonotype. What antigen it recognizes has not been identified. No base qualities exist here, and no much larger clone lies one base off it. Taken from cysteine to phenylalanine, the CDR3 has 15 residues. Just CDR3 DNA is preserved here, 45 bases in frame from base 1. Trimming leaves V shorter by 3 bases and J shorter by 5 bases, with the junction holding 9 bases beyond the gene matches.

This sample was also put to use in a study of T cells in Graves' hyperthyroidism and ophthalmopathy. As the second study states: Graves' hyperthyroidism was defined as stable when no progression to ophthalmopathy occurred over 18 months of follow-up. Hyperthyroidism patients were aged 18 to 65 years and newly diagnosed, with disease duration of less than 2 months. Any patient with an uncontrolled infection, another autoimmune disease, pregnancy or lactation was excluded. Diagnoses were established on the basis of clinical symptoms, serum thyroxine and TRAb, thyroid ultrasound, and orbital computed tomography. The TCR CDR3 was subjected to a first round of RT-PCR using the HTBI primer set and the Qiagen OneStep RT-PCR kit. Most expanded thyroid clonotypes (frequency above 0.001) were also detected in blood, a finding suggesting that blood repertoires may reflect thyroid immune responses. A model built on a 13 V-J signature distinguished ophthalmopathy from stable hyperthyroidism, reaching around 90% sensitivity and under 84% specificity in cross-validation and 80%/75% in testing. In validation, the model predicted progression to ophthalmopathy with roughly 66% sensitivity and around 72% specificity, a median of 6.5 months before onset. To identify TCR V-J signatures that set the groups apart, the researchers used a discovery cohort of 100 patients, made up of roughly 45 with Graves' ophthalmopathy and about 60 with stable Graves' hyperthyroidism. An independent validation cohort of 18 to 20 hyperthyroidism patients and approximately 15 patients who later progressed to ophthalmopathy tested prospective prediction of ophthalmopathy. The roughly 94 discovery patients were randomly divided into training and test sets at a 7:3 ratio. In addition, the study compared T-cell repertoires in thyroid tissue and in blood from six Graves' hyperthyroidism patients. After sampling, hyperthyroidism patients received methimazole starting at 30 mg daily, and ophthalmopathy patients received high-dose intravenous methylprednisolone. Libraries were constructed in a second round of multiplex PCR, after which size selection and purification were carried out. Paired-end sequencing of the libraries was performed with 100 bp reads on an Illumina HiSeq2000. SOAPnuke was used to process the raw data, removing reads that contained adapters or uncalled bases, had a mean Phred below 15, or lacked an exact match to the constant primer or identifier. COPE v1.2.5 was used to merge high-quality paired reads, and clonotypes were defined as unique nucleotide sequences. MiTCR v1.1 was used to align clonotypes to the IMGT TRBV, TRBD and TRBJ reference segments. The analysis was restricted to V-J combinations with a frequency above 0.0001, which together covered just over 99% of the repertoires. The TCS score was defined as F50 (clonal expansion) divided by E x V (chaos), with BLOSUM62-based TCRdist calculated between CDR3 peptides within each V-J. Welch's t-statistics and random forest reduced roughly 540 V-J features to roughly 13, which were used in a naive Bayes classifier (R e1071). No statistical method was used to fix the sample size in advance, and group allocation was not hidden from the investigators. The paper reports TCR Vbeta CDR3 sequencing of over 120 peripheral blood samples: over 40 ophthalmopathy, 70 to 85 hyperthyroidism and about 17 progressor patients.

Sequencing used peripheral blood mononuclear cells (PBMCs), obtained at new diagnosis, from a patient treated with antithyroid drugs. The V and J segments used are TRBV12-3 or TRBV12-4 and TRBJ1-1, with TRBD1 matching 7 junction bases. This sequence was found in a man younger than 30 with Graves disease. Donor details come from another sample of the same person, matched by shared clones. The nucleotides are TGTGCCAGCAGTTTCCGGACAGGATGGAAGACTGAAGCTTTCTTT. The encoded protein is CASSFRTGWKTEAFF.